This is a list of T cell receptor beta chains from one sample in a study of vaccination effects on CD4 cells after COVID-19. The protocol was immunoSEQ multiplex PCR, while the TCRdb copy is restricted to in-frame clones and leaves out a portion. The sample lists 35,000 to 45,000 clones, around 70% occurring once. Their antigens are not known. Specimen: CD4+ T cells from PBMCs cultured with HCoV-NL63 spike peptides, collected before COVID-19 vaccination. These receptors were obtained from a human donor who had a prior SARS-CoV-2 infection. The CDR3 runs from the conserved cysteine through the conserved F or W. Each record gives: J gene, CDR3 length, D gene, V gene, clone size, CDR3 protein, CDR3 DNA. The D gene is left open where the match is weak. Clone size is shown for a subset of rows, as once, few, many or a class of expanded clone.

j_gene: TRBJ2-2; len: 16; d_gene: TRBD2; v_gene: TRBV9; abundance: NA; CDR3aa: CASSALAGGDTGELFF; CDR3nt: TGTGCCAGCAGCGCACTAGCGGGAGGGGACACCGGGGAGCTGTTTTTT
j_gene: TRBJ1-2; len: 14; d_gene: NA; v_gene: TRBV6-5; abundance: NA; CDR3aa: CASRAGEPNYGYTF; CDR3nt: TGTGCCAGCCGGGCAGGGGAACCTAACTATGGCTACACCTTC
j_gene: TRBJ2-5; len: 15; d_gene: TRBD2; v_gene: TRBV7-3; abundance: NA; CDR3aa: CASSLQPSGSETQYF; CDR3nt: TGTGCCAGCAGCTTACAGCCTAGCGGGAGTGAGACCCAGTACTTC
j_gene: TRBJ2-1; len: 16; d_gene: TRBD2; v_gene: TRBV4-3; abundance: NA; CDR3aa: CASSPALAGEGNEQFF; CDR3nt: TGCGCCAGCAGCCCAGCTCTAGCGGGAGAGGGTAATGAGCAGTTCTTC
j_gene: TRBJ1-2; len: 14; d_gene: NA; v_gene: TRBV6-1; abundance: NA; CDR3aa: CASSEFGRVYGYTF; CDR3nt: TGTGCCAGCAGTGAATTCGGCAGGGTATATGGCTACACCTTC
j_gene: TRBJ2-2; len: 12; d_gene: NA; v_gene: TRBV7-8; abundance: medium-sized; CDR3aa: CASRWLGGELFF; CDR3nt: TGTGCCAGCAGATGGCTCGGCGGGGAGCTGTTTTTT
j_gene: TRBJ2-2; len: 15; d_gene: NA; v_gene: TRBV2; abundance: few; CDR3aa: CASRGDGANTGELFF; CDR3nt: TGTGCCAGCAGGGGTGACGGAGCGAACACCGGGGAGCTGTTTTTT
j_gene: TRBJ2-1; len: 15; d_gene: NA; v_gene: TRBV5-4; abundance: NA; CDR3aa: CASSLLPNSYNEQFF; CDR3nt: TGTGCCAGCAGCTTGTTGCCCAACTCCTACAATGAGCAGTTCTTC
j_gene: TRBJ2-5; len: 15; d_gene: NA; v_gene: TRBV4-2; abundance: NA; CDR3aa: CASSPNSGPQETQYF; CDR3nt: TGTGCCAGCAGTCCAAATAGCGGACCGCAAGAGACCCAGTACTTC
j_gene: TRBJ1-3; len: 15; d_gene: NA; v_gene: TRBV5-1; abundance: NA; CDR3aa: CASSLRTGSGNTIYF; CDR3nt: TGCGCCAGCAGCTTGAGGACGGGCAGCGGAAACACCATATATTTT
j_gene: TRBJ2-5; len: 13; d_gene: NA; v_gene: TRBV12-5; abundance: NA; CDR3aa: CASGGPNQETQYF; CDR3nt: TGTGCTAGTGGAGGACCGAACCAAGAGACCCAGTACTTC
j_gene: TRBJ2-5; len: 11; d_gene: NA; v_gene: TRBV6-5; abundance: NA; CDR3aa: CASSYAETQYF; CDR3nt: TGTGCCAGCAGTTACGCAGAGACCCAGTACTTC
j_gene: TRBJ2-5; len: 15; d_gene: TRBD1; v_gene: TRBV2; abundance: NA; CDR3aa: CASSPWTGRQETQYF; CDR3nt: TGTGCCAGCAGTCCATGGACAGGGCGGCAGGAGACCCAGTACTTC
j_gene: TRBJ1-5; len: 14; d_gene: NA; v_gene: TRBV7-9; abundance: few; CDR3aa: CASSLAGSNQPQHF; CDR3nt: TGTGCCAGCAGCTTAGCCGGAAGTAATCAGCCCCAGCATTTT
j_gene: TRBJ2-3; len: 14; d_gene: NA; v_gene: TRBV19; abundance: NA; CDR3aa: CASSVLGGTDTQYF; CDR3nt: TGTGCCAGTAGTGTACTTGGGGGCACAGATACGCAGTATTTT
j_gene: TRBJ2-7; len: 14; d_gene: TRBD1; v_gene: TRBV27; abundance: NA; CDR3aa: CASSRTGTQYEQYF; CDR3nt: TGTGCCAGCAGTAGGACAGGGACGCAGTACGAGCAGTACTTC
j_gene: TRBJ1-1; len: 14; d_gene: NA; v_gene: TRBV3-1/TRBV3-2; abundance: NA; CDR3aa: CASSQAGVGTEAFF; CDR3nt: TGTGCCAGCAGCCAGGCAGGGGTGGGCACTGAAGCTTTCTTT
j_gene: TRBJ1-2; len: 14; d_gene: NA; v_gene: TRBV7-8; abundance: NA; CDR3aa: CASYPWTATYGYTF; CDR3nt: TGTGCCAGCTACCCCTGGACGGCAACATATGGCTACACCTTC
j_gene: TRBJ2-3; len: 15; d_gene: NA; v_gene: TRBV20-1; abundance: once; CDR3aa: CSSSGPIESTDTQYF; CDR3nt: TGCAGTTCCAGTGGGCCAATCGAGAGCACAGATACGCAGTATTTT
j_gene: TRBJ1-2; len: 15; d_gene: TRBD1; v_gene: TRBV19; abundance: NA; CDR3aa: CASSLVTGGNYGYTF; CDR3nt: TGTGCCAGTAGTCTAGTAACAGGGGGCAACTATGGCTACACCTTC
j_gene: TRBJ2-7; len: 12; d_gene: NA; v_gene: TRBV2; abundance: NA; CDR3aa: CASSRQLYEQYF; CDR3nt: TGTGCCAGCAGTCGACAGTTATACGAGCAGTACTTC
j_gene: TRBJ2-3; len: 19; d_gene: TRBD2; v_gene: TRBV5-6; abundance: once; CDR3aa: CASSLSGASGRRFTDTQYF; CDR3nt: TGTGCCAGCAGCTTGAGCGGGGCTAGCGGGAGACGGTTCACAGATACGCAGTATTTT
j_gene: TRBJ2-3; len: 16; d_gene: NA; v_gene: TRBV7-3; abundance: NA; CDR3aa: CASSLTSAGVADTQYF; CDR3nt: TGTGCCAGCAGCTTAACGTCTGCAGGCGTCGCAGATACGCAGTATTTT
j_gene: TRBJ2-3; len: 14; d_gene: NA; v_gene: TRBV20-1; abundance: NA; CDR3aa: CSASRGARADTQYF; CDR3nt: TGCAGTGCTAGTCGCGGGGCCCGGGCAGATACGCAGTATTTT
j_gene: TRBJ2-5; len: 13; d_gene: NA; v_gene: TRBV5-4; abundance: NA; CDR3aa: CASSRKGEETQYF; CDR3nt: TGTGCCAGCAGCCGAAAGGGGGAAGAGACCCAGTACTTC
j_gene: TRBJ1-1; len: 14; d_gene: NA; v_gene: TRBV5-1; abundance: NA; CDR3aa: CASSLETVNTEAFF; CDR3nt: TGCGCCAGCAGCTTGGAGACGGTGAACACTGAAGCTTTCTTT